This TCR beta chain was found in a study of blood T cell repertoires in COVID-19. Study-wide background: Sites across the United States, Italy and Spain contributed samples from acute and convalescent COVID-19. T cells, B-cell-depleted T cells, or PBMCs provided the cDNA or gDNA that served as material.

V was trimmed by 3 bases and J by 2 bases, leaving 11 bases between them. The V gene's germline CDR1 is SGHNT and CDR2 YENEEA. This CDR3 comprises 15 residues. The authors' processing: Amplification with reference gene primers provided the estimates of nucleated cell counts. TCRdb's copy holds only in-frame clones and misses some; the assay was immunoSEQ multiplex PCR. V and J calls plus clone size are reproduced from that table; the DNA served to infer D and trimming. The sample includes about 190,000 clones, around nine tenths seen only once; the top ten take roughly 6.7%. The sequencing sample was made of peripheral blood. The chain employs TRBV11-3 and TRBJ2-1; maybe TRBD1 (5 bases). This receptor was taken from a man in his forties or fifties with acute or convalescent COVID-19. Here the CDR3 DNA reads TGTGCCAGCAGCTTGCGCCTGGGGCCCTACAATGAGCAGTTCTTC. Encoded protein: CASSLRLGPYNEQFF.